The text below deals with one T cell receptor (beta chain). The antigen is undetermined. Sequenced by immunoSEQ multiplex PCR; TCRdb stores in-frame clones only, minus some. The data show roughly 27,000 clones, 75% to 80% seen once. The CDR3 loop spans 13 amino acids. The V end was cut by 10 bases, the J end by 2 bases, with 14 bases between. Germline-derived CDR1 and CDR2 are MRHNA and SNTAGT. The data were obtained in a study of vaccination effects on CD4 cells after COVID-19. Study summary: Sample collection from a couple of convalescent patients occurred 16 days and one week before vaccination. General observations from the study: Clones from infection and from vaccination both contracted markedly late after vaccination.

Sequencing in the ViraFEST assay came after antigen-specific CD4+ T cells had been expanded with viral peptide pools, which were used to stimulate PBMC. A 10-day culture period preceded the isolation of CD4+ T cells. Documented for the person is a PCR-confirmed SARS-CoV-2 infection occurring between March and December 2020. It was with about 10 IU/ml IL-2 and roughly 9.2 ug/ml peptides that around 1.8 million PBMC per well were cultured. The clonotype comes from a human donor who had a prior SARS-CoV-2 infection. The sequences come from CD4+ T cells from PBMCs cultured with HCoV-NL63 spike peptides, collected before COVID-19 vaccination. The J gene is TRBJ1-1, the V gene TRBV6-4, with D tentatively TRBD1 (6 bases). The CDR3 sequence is CATHRDNNTEAFF. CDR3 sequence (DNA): TGTGCCACCCATAGGGACAACAACACTGAAGCTTTCTTT.